Listed below are T cell receptor beta chains from one sample, sequenced in a study of blood T cell repertoires in COVID-19. Only in-frame clones appear in the TCRdb table, and some are missing; sequencing was by immunoSEQ multiplex PCR. The table records 80,000 or so clones, approximately 82% of them present only once. Sequencing input: peripheral blood. These receptors came from a human donor in a cohort sampled during active COVID-19. Each CDR3 is given with its conserved first and last residue. A D gene is named only where the DNA matches it firmly. A clone size is listed for some rows: how often the clone was seen (once, few, many), or a class if it is expanded.

NA TRBJ1-6 TRBV11-2 NA TGTGCCAGCAGCCTTAGCCAATCACCCCTCCACTTT CASSLSQSPLHF
NA TRBJ2-5 TRBV29-1 TRBD2 TGCAGCGTGACTAGCGGACAAGAGGCCCAGTACTTC CSVTSGQEAQYF
NA TRBJ1-1 TRBV19 TRBD1 TGTGCCAGTAGTCCGCGACAGGGGGGCATGAACACTGAAGCTTTCTTT CASSPRQGGMNTEAFF
NA TRBJ1-5 TRBV18 TRBD1 TGTGCCAGCTCATCCGGGACAGGGAGTAGCAATCAGCCCCAGCATTTT CASSSGTGSSNQPQHF
NA TRBJ1-5 TRBV19 NA TGTGCCAGTAGTATGGTACAGCAGCCCCAGCATTTT CASSMVQQPQHF
NA TRBJ2-7 TRBV3-1/TRBV3-2 NA TGTGCCAGCAGCCAAGGATTGGGGGGGCAGGAGCAGTACTTC CASSQGLGGQEQYF
NA TRBJ2-3 TRBV3-1/TRBV3-2 TRBD2 TGTGCCAGCAGCCAAGTTGCGGGAGGGCCCACAGATACGCAGTATTTT CASSQVAGGPTDTQYF
NA TRBJ2-7 TRBV7-2 TRBD1 TGTGCCAGCAGCGCCGGGACAGGGGGGGCCTACGAGCAGTACTTC CASSAGTGGAYEQYF
NA TRBJ2-2 TRBV7-7 NA TGTGCCAGCAGCCCTCAGGGGCTCGGCGGGGAGCTGTTTTTT CASSPQGLGGELFF
NA TRBJ2-7 TRBV7-9 NA TGTGCCAGCAGCCCCCAGGGTGGAGGGGGCGGGAACGAGCAGTACTTC CASSPQGGGGGNEQYF
NA TRBJ2-2 TRBV30 TRBD2 TGTGCCTGGAGTGTGGGACTAGAGTCCGGGGAGCTGTTTTTT CAWSVGLESGELFF
NA TRBJ1-2 TRBV18 TRBD1 TGTGCCAGCTCACCCGGACAGGATAACTATGGCTACACCTTC CASSPGQDNYGYTF
NA TRBJ2-7 TRBV6-5 TRBD1 TGTGCCAGCAGTATAAGACAGGGTTTTGGCTACGAGCAGTACTTC CASSIRQGFGYEQYF
NA TRBJ2-1 TRBV30 NA TGTGCCTGGAGCCGGAGGGAAGTGGGGCACAATGAGCAGTTCTTC CAWSRREVGHNEQFF
NA TRBJ2-3 TRBV9 TRBD1 TGTGCCAGCAGCAGGGACAGTTCTTTGACGCAGTATTTT CASSRDSSLTQYF
NA TRBJ2-3 TRBV10-3 NA TGTGCCATCAGTGAGTCGGACTCTAGCACAGATACGCAGTATTTT CAISESDSSTDTQYF
NA TRBJ2-7 TRBV28 NA TGTGCCAGCACTTACAGGTACGAGCAGTACTTC CASTYRYEQYF
NA TRBJ1-3 TRBV2 NA TGTGCCAGCAGTGAAACAGGCCCCCCTGGAAACACCATATATTTT CASSETGPPGNTIYF
NA TRBJ2-1 TRBV5-4 NA TGTGCCAGCAGCTTGCCCACGAGCTCCTACAATGAGCAGTTCTTC CASSLPTSSYNEQFF
NA TRBJ2-2 TRBV5-4 NA TGTGCCAGCAGCTTGGGGGCGGGGGCAAGGAACGGGGAGCTGTTTTTT CASSLGAGARNGELFF
few TRBJ1-1 TRBV7-3 TRBD1 TGTGCCAGCAGCATACAGGGGAGCCCTGAAGCTTTCTTT CASSIQGSPEAFF
NA TRBJ2-3 TRBV30 TRBD2 TGTGCCTGGAAGGTCGGGAGGGGCACAGATACGCAGTATTTT CAWKVGRGTDTQYF
NA TRBJ2-3 TRBV11-2 NA TGTGCCAGCAGCTTAGGAGGGAGCACAGATACGCAGTATTTT CASSLGGSTDTQYF
NA TRBJ2-6 TRBV5-6 NA TGTGCCAGCAGCTTGATTGACAGGCCTAGCTCTGGGGCCAACGTCCTGACTTTC CASSLIDRPSSGANVLTF
NA TRBJ1-5 TRBV2 NA TGTGCCAGCACCGCCGACAGGAGTAGCAATCAGCCCCAGCATTTT CASTADRSSNQPQHF
NA TRBJ1-2 TRBV6-5 TRBD1 TGTGCCAGCACCCGACAGGGGCAGCGCGGCTACACCTTC CASTRQGQRGYTF
NA TRBJ2-1 TRBV9 NA TGTGCCAGCAGCTTTTCTCCCGGGAAGCCCAATGAGCAGTTCTTC CASSFSPGKPNEQFF